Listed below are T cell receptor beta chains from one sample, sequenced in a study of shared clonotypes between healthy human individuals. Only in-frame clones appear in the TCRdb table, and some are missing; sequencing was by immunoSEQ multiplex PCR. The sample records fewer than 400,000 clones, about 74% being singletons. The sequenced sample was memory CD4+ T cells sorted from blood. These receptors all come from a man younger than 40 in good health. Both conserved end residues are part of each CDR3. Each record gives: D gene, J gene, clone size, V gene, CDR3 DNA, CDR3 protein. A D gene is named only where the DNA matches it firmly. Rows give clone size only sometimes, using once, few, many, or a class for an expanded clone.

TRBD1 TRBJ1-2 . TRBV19 TGTGCCAGTAGTACCTCCGGGACAGGGAACTATGGCTACACCTTC CASSTSGTGNYGYTF
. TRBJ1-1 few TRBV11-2 TGTGCCAGCAGCTTACAGGACACTGAAGCTTTCTTT CASSLQDTEAFF
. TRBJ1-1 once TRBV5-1 TGCGCCAGCAGCTTATCTGGGGGCGACACTGAAGCTTTCTTT CASSLSGGDTEAFF
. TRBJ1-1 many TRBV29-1 TGCAGCGTTGATGGGGGGCCCGTGGTAGAAGCTTTCTTT CSVDGGPVVEAFF
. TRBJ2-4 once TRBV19 TGTGCCACCGCGGACAGTATAGCCAAAAACATTCAGTACTTC CATADSIAKNIQYF
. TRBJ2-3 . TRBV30 TGTGCCTGGAGCATAGGGACAGATACGCAGTATTTT CAWSIGTDTQYF
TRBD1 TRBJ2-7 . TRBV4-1 TGCGCCAGCAGCCGACCGGGACAGAGCTCCTACGAGCAGTACTTC CASSRPGQSSYEQYF
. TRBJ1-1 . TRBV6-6 TGTGCCAGCAGTTCACCAGGCTACGAAGCTTTCTTT CASSSPGYEAFF
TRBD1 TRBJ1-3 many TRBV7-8 TGTGCCAGCAGCTTAGGTGGCAGGGGGCCTGGAAACACCATATATTTT CASSLGGRGPGNTIYF
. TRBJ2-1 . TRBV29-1 TGCAGCGCCGCTAAACTAGATTCATTTAGTGAGCAGTTCTTC CSAAKLDSFSEQFF
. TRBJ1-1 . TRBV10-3 TGTGCCATCAGGGGGGACCTAAACACTGAAGCTTTCTTT CAIRGDLNTEAFF
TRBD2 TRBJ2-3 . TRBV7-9 TGTGCCAGCAGCTTCACCCCGGGAGGGCCGAGGAATACGCAGTATTTT CASSFTPGGPRNTQYF
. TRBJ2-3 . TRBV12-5 TGTGCTAGTGCCCTGGACTTATCCACAGATACGCAGTATTTT CASALDLSTDTQYF
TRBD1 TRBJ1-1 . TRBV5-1 TGCGCCAGCAGCTTGGGGACAGGCTATGGCGACACTGAAGCTTTCTTT CASSLGTGYGDTEAFF
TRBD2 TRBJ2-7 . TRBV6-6 TGTGCCAGCAGGAGTGGGACTAGCGGCGAGCAGTACTTC CASRSGTSGEQYF
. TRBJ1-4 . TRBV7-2 TGTGCCAGCAGCCGGACTAATGAAAAACTGTTTTTT CASSRTNEKLFF
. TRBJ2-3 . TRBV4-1 TGCGCCAGCAGCCAAGATCCGGGACCTAGCACAGATACGCAGTATTTT CASSQDPGPSTDTQYF
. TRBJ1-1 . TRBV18 TGTGCCAGCTCAAGCGGCAGGGCGAACACTGAAGCTTTCTTT CASSSGRANTEAFF
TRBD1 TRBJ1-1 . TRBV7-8 TGTGCCAGCAGCTTAAGGCGGACAGGAATGAACACTGAAGCTTTCTTT CASSLRRTGMNTEAFF
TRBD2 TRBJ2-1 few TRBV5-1 TGCGCCAGCAGCTTTGGCGGGAGCTCCTACAATGAGCAGTTCTTC CASSFGGSSYNEQFF
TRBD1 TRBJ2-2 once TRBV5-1 TGCGCCAGCAGCCCACGACCTCCGGGACAGGGGGACACCGGGGAGCTGTTTTTT CASSPRPPGQGDTGELFF
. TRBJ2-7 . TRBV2 TGTGCCAGCACGACTTACTACGAGCAGTACTTC CASTTYYEQYF
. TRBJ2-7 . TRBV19 TGTGCCAGTAAGGGCCCGGGCTACGAGCAGTACTTC CASKGPGYEQYF
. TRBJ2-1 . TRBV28 TGTGCCACTTACCGTAGCTCCGCCTACAATGAGCAGTTCTTC CATYRSSAYNEQFF
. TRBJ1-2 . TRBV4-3 TGCGCCAGCAGCCAAGATTCGGGGAATCTTTATGGCTACACCTTC CASSQDSGNLYGYTF
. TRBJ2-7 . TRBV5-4 TGTGCCAGCAGCTTAAGGGACCGTTTGTACGAGCAGTACTTC CASSLRDRLYEQYF
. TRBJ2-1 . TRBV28 TGTGCCAGCACCCCTCTTTGGGGAGACTCCTACAATGAGCAGTTCTTC CASTPLWGDSYNEQFF
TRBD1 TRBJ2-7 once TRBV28 TGTGCCAGCAGCCCTCGGACAGGGGGCTACGAGCAGTACTTC CASSPRTGGYEQYF
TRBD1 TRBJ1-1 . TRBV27 TGTGCCAGCAGGTGGGGGACAGCGAACACTGAAGCTTTCTTT CASRWGTANTEAFF
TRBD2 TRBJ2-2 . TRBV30 TGTGCCTGGAGCACTAGCGGGAGAACCGGGGAGCTGTTTTTT CAWSTSGRTGELFF
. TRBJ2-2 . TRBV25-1 TGTGCCAGCAGTGACTTCGGGGGGGAGCTGTTTTTT CASSDFGGELFF
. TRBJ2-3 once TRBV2 TGTGCCAGCAAACTAGACACAGATACGCAGTATTTT CASKLDTDTQYF
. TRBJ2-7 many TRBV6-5 TGTGCCAGCAGTCCCAAGGGTGGGGGGTTCTACGAGCAGTACTTC CASSPKGGGFYEQYF
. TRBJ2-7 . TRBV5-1 TGCGCCAGCAGCTTGGCCTCGATAACGTTGAACGAGCAGTACTTC CASSLASITLNEQYF
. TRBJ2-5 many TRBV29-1 TGCAGCGTTACCCCCTTGGCTAGGGAGACCCAGTACTTC CSVTPLARETQYF
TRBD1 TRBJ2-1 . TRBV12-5 TGTGCTAGTGGTTTGTCTTGGACAGGGCCGGACAATGAGCAGTTCTTC CASGLSWTGPDNEQFF
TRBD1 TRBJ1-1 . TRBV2 TGTGCCAGCAGCCGGGACAGGGGGTCTGAAGCTTTCTTT CASSRDRGSEAFF
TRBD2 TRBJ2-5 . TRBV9 TGTGCCAGCAGCGTAGGGACTAGCGGGAGCTTTGGAGAGACCCAGTACTTC CASSVGTSGSFGETQYF
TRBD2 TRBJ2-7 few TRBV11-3 TGTGCCAGCAGCCCACAGACTAGCGCCGAGCAGTACTTC CASSPQTSAEQYF
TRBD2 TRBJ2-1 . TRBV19 TGTGCCAGTAGCGCGGGACTAGTCGACAATGAGCAGTTCTTC CASSAGLVDNEQFF
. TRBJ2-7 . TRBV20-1 TGCAGTGTTTATACCACTGGCGAGCAGTACTTC CSVYTTGEQYF
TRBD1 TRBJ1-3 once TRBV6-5 TGTGCCAGCAGTTACGTACAGGGGGGAAACACCATATATTTT CASSYVQGGNTIYF
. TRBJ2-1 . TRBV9 TGTGCCAGCAGCGTAGAGGCGCTGGGAGGCAATGAGCAGTTCTTC CASSVEALGGNEQFF
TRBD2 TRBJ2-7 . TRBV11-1 TGTGCCAGCAGCTTAGATGCTAGCGGGAGAATGCGAGAGCAGTACTTC CASSLDASGRMREQYF
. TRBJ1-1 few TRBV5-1 TGCGCCAGCAGCTTTGACAGGTCGAACACTGAAGCTTTCTTT CASSFDRSNTEAFF
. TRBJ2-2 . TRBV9 TGTGCCAGCAGCAATCCGACCAAGAACACCGGGGAGCTGTTTTTT CASSNPTKNTGELFF
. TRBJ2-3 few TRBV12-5 TGTGCTAGTGGTCCCCGGGATACGCAGTATTTT CASGPRDTQYF
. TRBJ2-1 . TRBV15 TGTGCCACCAGCAGAGATCAAAACAATGAGCAGTTCTTC CATSRDQNNEQFF
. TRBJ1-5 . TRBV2 TGTGCCAGCAGTGGGGGACTCGGGCAGCCCCAGCATTTT CASSGGLGQPQHF
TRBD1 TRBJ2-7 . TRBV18 TGTGCCAGCTCACCGGAACGGACAGGGGAGGCCTACGAGCAGTACTTC CASSPERTGEAYEQYF
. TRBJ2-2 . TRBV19 TGTGCCAGTAAGTGGTCATCGGGGAACACCGGGGAGCTGTTTTTT CASKWSSGNTGELFF
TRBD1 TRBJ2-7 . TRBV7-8 TGTGCCAGCAGCTACCGGGACAGGGGTCACGAGCAGTACTTC CASSYRDRGHEQYF
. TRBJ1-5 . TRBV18 TGTGCCAGCAGACAGGATAGCAATCAGCCCCAGCATTTT CASRQDSNQPQHF
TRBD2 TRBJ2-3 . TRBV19 TGTGCCAGTAGTTTAGCGGGATCAGATACGCAGTATTTT CASSLAGSDTQYF
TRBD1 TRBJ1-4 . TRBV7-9 TGTGCCAGCAGCTATACGGACAGGGGGTCGGAAAAACTGTTTTTT CASSYTDRGSEKLFF
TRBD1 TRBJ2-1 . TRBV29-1 TGCAGCGTTGAAGTTAGACAGGGTTCGTATAATGAGCAGTTCTTC CSVEVRQGSYNEQFF
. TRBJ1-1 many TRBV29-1 TGCAGTGGAACTGACAGTCCCACTGAAGCTTTCTTT CSGTDSPTEAFF
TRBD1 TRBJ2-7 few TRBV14 TGTGCCAGCAGCCGGCGCAGGGGGAATCCCTACGAGCAGTACTTC CASSRRRGNPYEQYF
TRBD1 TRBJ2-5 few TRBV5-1 TGCGCCAGCAGCTTAAATACAGGGGGCGGGGAGACCCAGTACTTC CASSLNTGGGETQYF